These 24 T cell receptor beta chains originate from one sample sequenced in a study of cytomegalovirus exposure and HLA in healthy donors. It was with 60 Vbeta and 13 Jbeta primers that the PCR ran. TCRdb's copy holds only in-frame clones and misses some; the assay was immunoSEQ multiplex PCR. The sample holds about 130,000 clones, 60% to 80% seen once. Sequenced input: PBMCs. The receptors stem from a man under 40 in good health and CMV-seronegative.

CDR3 in DNA: TGTGCCAGCAGCTTAGGGTTGGCGGGGAGGAACGAGCAGTACTTC. Its protein is CASSLGLAGRNEQYF. The chain carries TRBV11-3 and TRBJ2-7; perhaps TRBD2 as D (6 bases). Trimming took 1 base from V and 5 from J, leaving 15 bases between them. The CDR3 sequence is 15 residues long. Germline CDR1 SGHNT, CDR2 YENEEA.

J is TRBJ1-4 and V is TRBV4-3; D might be TRBD1 (5 bases). The germline V and J ends were trimmed by 3 bases and 8 bases, with 13 bases remaining between them. From germline, CDR1 is LGHNA and CDR2 YSLEER. The CDR3 length is 14 residues. The CDR3 spells CASSQGGVSEKLFF. The CDR3 coding sequence is TGCGCCAGCAGCCAGGGGGGGGTTTCGGAAAAACTGTTTTTT.

In the case of this clone: This specimen includes other DNA sequences encoding the same CDR3. This chain uses TRBV5-1 with TRBJ2-1; possible D gene TRBD1, 5 bases. V was trimmed by 0 bases and J by 10 bases, leaving 5 bases between them. Germline V gene sequence: CDR1 SGHRS, CDR2 YFSETQ. The CDR3 consists of 11 residues. In DNA, the CDR3 is TGCGCCAGCAGCTTGGAGGGGGAGCAGTTCTTC. As protein: CASSLEGEQFF.

This chain connects TRBV27 to TRBJ2-5, with D perhaps matching TRBD2 (7 bases). The CDR3 is 14 amino acids. Trimming removed 0 bases from V and 5 bases from J, with 10 bases in between. CDR1 and CDR2 from the germline V gene are MNHEY and SMNVEV (reference sequence). CDR3 protein: CASSLSRGGETQYF. In DNA form, the CDR3 reads TGTGCCAGCAGTTTATCGAGGGGGGGTGAGACCCAGTACTTC.

The rearrangement links TRBV15 to TRBJ1-2; 9 bases fit TRBD1. The ends lost 6 bases at V and 8 bases at J; junction bases unmatched: 4. Germline V gene data show CDR1 as LNHNV and CDR2 as YYDKDF (reference sequence). This CDR3 has 12 residues. The CDR3 region has the DNA TGTGCCACCAGTGACAGGGGGGAAGGCTACACCTTC. It codes for CATSDRGEGYTF.

This chain uses TRBV6-1 with TRBJ2-1; TRBD2 matches at 13 bases. V shed 4 bases and J 6 bases; nucleotides not matched to a gene: 6. CDR1 MNHNS and CDR2 SASEGT come from the germline V gene. The CDR3 extends over 16 amino acids. This CDR3 reads CASSGGLAGATNEQFF. CDR3 nucleotides: TGTGCCAGCAGTGGTGGACTAGCGGGAGCGACCAATGAGCAGTTCTTC.

The chain uses TRBV6-1 and TRBJ1-2; possibly TRBD1 for D (6 bases). The CDR3 extends over 15 amino acids. V was cut by 9 bases and J by 2 bases, with 19 bases left in between. CDR1 is MNHNS, CDR2 SASEGT, per germline. The CDR3: CASTPGGMINYGYTF. DNA of the CDR3: TGTGCCAGTACCCCTGGGGGCATGATCAACTATGGCTACACCTTC.

The chain couples TRBV11-2 to TRBJ2-2; D is unclear. Germline assignment: CDR1 SGHAT and CDR2 FQNNGV. The CDR3 length is 13 residues. Trimming removed 1 base at V and 5 bases at J, with 5 bases between. CDR3 nucleotides: TGTGCCAGCAGCTTAGTCCAAACCGGGGAGCTGTTTTTT. This sequence encodes CASSLVQTGELFF.

Only a few counts were recorded for this clone. The chain joins TRBV5-1 to TRBJ2-1; no clear D. V gave up 3 bases and J gave up 8 bases, with 15 bases separating them. This CDR3 has 14 amino acids. Looked up from germline, CDR1 is SGHRS and CDR2 is YFSETQ. This chain's CDR3 is CASSSTLSIDEQFF. CDR3 bases: TGCGCCAGCAGCTCGACACTGAGTATTGATGAGCAGTTCTTC.

This chain connects TRBV6-5 to TRBJ1-2; 8 bases agree with TRBD1. The CDR3 sequence is 16 residues long. Trimming took 4 bases from V and 4 from J; bases not matched to a gene: 11. CDR1 MNHEY and CDR2 SVGAGI come from the germline V gene. The CDR3: CASSFSSRTGLYGYTF. The CDR3, as DNA: TGTGCCAGCAGTTTCTCCTCAAGGACAGGGCTCTATGGCTACACCTTC.

The chain employs TRBV5-1 and TRBJ1-4; 9 bases fit TRBD1. The length of the CDR3 is 15 residues. The germline V gene encodes CDR1 SGHRS and CDR2 YFSETQ. The V gene end was trimmed by 4 bases and the J gene end by 3 bases; junction bases not matched to a gene: 4. Here the CDR3 DNA reads TGCGCCAGCAGCCCACAGGGGGCTGCTAATGAAAAACTGTTTTTT. This codes for CASSPQGAANEKLFF.

This chain links TRBV9 with TRBJ1-2; TRBD1 is a possible D gene (5 bases). The V end was cut by 4 bases, the J end by 3 bases, with 13 bases between. In germline, CDR1 is SGDLS, CDR2 YYNGEE. This CDR3 region has 14 residues. The CDR3 spells CASSLSAGYYGYTF. The CDR3 DNA is TGTGCCAGCAGCCTTTCGGCAGGGTACTATGGCTACACCTTC.

This chain joins TRBV28 and TRBJ2-1, with unresolved D. Trimming left V 6 bases short and J 7 bases short, with 13 bases between. CDR1 and CDR2 from the germline V gene are MDHEN and SYDVKM. The CDR3 covers 13 residues. The CDR3 DNA reads TGTGCCAGCAGAACGGGTTTCCAAAATGAGCAGTTCTTC. Protein product: CASRTGFQNEQFF.

The rearrangement links TRBV5-1 to TRBJ2-3; 11 nucleotides align to TRBD1. CDR1 SGHRS and CDR2 YFSETQ come from the germline V gene. After removal of 4 bases from V and 2 bases from J, the junction contained 6 bases not matched to a gene. This CDR3 is 16 amino acids long. Here the CDR3 reads CASSPGTGGTTDTQYF. CDR3 DNA sequence: TGCGCCAGCAGCCCTGGGACAGGGGGTACCACAGATACGCAGTATTTT.

This CDR3 reads CASSYFGAGGRSYTF. CDR3 bases: TGTGCCAGCAGCTATTTCGGGGCAGGGGGACGTAGCTACACCTTC. The chain employs TRBV7-9 and TRBJ1-2; 7 positions agree with TRBD1. With V trimmed by 4 bases and J by 9 bases, 14 bases remained unmatched. Germline CDR1 and CDR2: SEHNR and FQNEAQ (reference sequence). The CDR3 runs to 15 residues.

The chain is built from TRBV9 and TRBJ2-7; maybe TRBD2 (6 bases). Germline lookup yields CDR1 SGDLS and CDR2 YYNGEE. CDR3 size: 14 residues. V lost 0 bases to trimming and J lost 3 bases, with 10 bases between them. This CDR3 is CASSVVDSGYEQYF. CDR3 DNA: TGTGCCAGCAGCGTAGTTGATAGCGGCTACGAGCAGTACTTC.

The gene calls are TRBV6-6 and TRBJ1-2; 12 bases map to TRBD1. J gave up 4 bases and V 7 bases, and 7 bases lay outside the gene matches. Per germline, CDR1 MNHNY and CDR2 SVGAGI (reference sequence). The CDR3 covers 15 residues. Written as DNA, the CDR3 is TGTGCCAGCATCGTTCCGGGACAGGGGGCCTATGGCTACACCTTC. Protein: CASIVPGQGAYGYTF.

About this clone: A read error is possible here, since a much larger clone lies one base away. The same CDR3 also results from other DNA sequences found in this sample. This chain connects TRBV27 to TRBJ2-7, with 13 bases fitting TRBD2. Germline CDR1 is MNHEY and CDR2 is SMNVEV (reference sequence). This CDR3 comprises 14 residues. J lost 4 bases, V lost 4 bases, and 1 base had no gene match. The chain's CDR3 is CASSWTSGSYEQYF. In nucleotides, the CDR3 is TGTGCCAGCAGTTGGACTAGCGGGAGTTACGAGCAGTACTTC.

The chain joins TRBV10-1 to TRBJ1-3, with 8 positions matching TRBD1. J gave up 8 bases and V 0 bases, and 15 bases lay outside the gene matches. Germline-derived CDR1 and CDR2 are WNHNN and SYGVQD (reference sequence). The CDR3 covers 18 residues. CDR3 DNA: TGCGCCAGCAGTGAGTCGCGGACAGGGAAAAGGAAGACGGACACCATATATTTT. Its translation is CASSESRTGKRKTDTIYF.

The chain is built from TRBV7-9 and TRBJ2-1, with D possibly being TRBD2 (6 bases). V was shortened by 1 base and J by 4 bases, with 17 bases between the two germline ends. CDR1 SEHNR and CDR2 FQNEAQ come from the germline V gene (reference sequence). The length of the CDR3 is 17 residues. The CDR3 DNA sequence: TGTGCCAGCAGCTTAGAAGTTTCCCCCGGGGGTTACAATGAGCAGTTCTTC. Encoded protein: CASSLEVSPGGYNEQFF. The full variable domain, rest sourced from reference TRBV7-9 and TRBJ2-1, is DTGVSQNPRHKITKRGQNVTFRCDPISEHNRLYWYRQTLGQGPEFLTYFQNEAQLEKSRLLSDRFSAERPKGSFSTLEIQRTEQGDSAMYLCASSLEVSPGGYNEQFFGPGTRLTVL.

This clone was counted between two and nine times. J is TRBJ1-5 and V is TRBV27; TRBD1 matches at 8 bases. CDR1 MNHEY and CDR2 SMNVEV come from the germline V gene (reference sequence). The V gene end was trimmed by 4 bases and the J gene end by 1 base; junction bases not matched to a gene: 9. There are 17 residues in the CDR3. The CDR3 DNA is TGTGCCAGCAGTTCCGGACAGGGAGGTGGAAGCAATCAGCCCCAGCATTTT. This translates into CASSSGQGGGSNQPQHF.

This clone appeared a single time. V and J are TRBV28 and TRBJ2-7, with D possibly matching TRBD1 (8 bases). CDR1 and CDR2 (germline): MDHEN, SYDVKM. Trimming left V 8 bases short and J 7 bases short, with 21 bases between. The CDR3 loop spans 14 amino acids. CDR3 residues: CASRNRGGTGEQYF. CDR3 sequence (DNA): TGTGCCAGCCGCAACAGGGGGGGCACGGGTGAGCAGTACTTC.

The CDR3 DNA follows: TGTGCCAGTAGCACCGGGACAGGGCCTGTGGAGCAGTACTTC. Its translation is CASSTGTGPVEQYF. The V call is TRBV19, the J call TRBJ2-7, with 9 positions matching TRBD1. CDR1 and CDR2 from the germline V gene are LNHDA and SQIVND (reference sequence). CDR3 length: 14 amino acids. J was trimmed by 7 bases and V by 6 bases; bases with no gene match: 10. Variable domain in full (rest from reference TRBV19 and TRBJ2-7): DGGITQSPKYLFRKEGQNVTLSCEQNLNHDAMYWYRQDPGQGLRLIYYSQIVNDFQKGDIAEGYSVSREKKESFPLTVTSAQKNPTAFYLCASSTGTGPVEQYFGPGTRLTVT.

This clone has only a few counts. The chain links TRBV30 to TRBJ1-1; the match to TRBD1 covers 7 bases. The CDR3 covers 11 residues. V was pared by 8 bases and J by 5 bases, with 5 bases of the junction left unmatched. The germline V gene has CDR1 GTSNPN and CDR2 SVGIG (reference sequence). CDR3 DNA sequence: TGTGCCGGAAACAGGGGAACTGAAGCTTTCTTT. It codes for CAGNRGTEAFF.